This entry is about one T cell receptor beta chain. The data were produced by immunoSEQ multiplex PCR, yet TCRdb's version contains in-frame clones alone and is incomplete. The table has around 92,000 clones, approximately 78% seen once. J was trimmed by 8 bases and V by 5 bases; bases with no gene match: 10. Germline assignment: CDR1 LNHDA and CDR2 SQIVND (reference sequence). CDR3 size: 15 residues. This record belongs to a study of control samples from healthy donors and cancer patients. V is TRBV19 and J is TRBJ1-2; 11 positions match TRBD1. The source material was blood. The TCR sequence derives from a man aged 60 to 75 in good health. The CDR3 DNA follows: TGTGCCAGTAGTGTGTACCCCGGACAGGGGGCAGGCTACACCTTC. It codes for CASSVYPGQGAGYTF.